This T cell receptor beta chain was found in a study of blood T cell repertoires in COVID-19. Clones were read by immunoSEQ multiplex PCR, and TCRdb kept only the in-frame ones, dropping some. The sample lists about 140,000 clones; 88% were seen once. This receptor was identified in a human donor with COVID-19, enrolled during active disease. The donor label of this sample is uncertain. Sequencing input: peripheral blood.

For the CDR3, the DNA is TGTGCCAGCAGCCTGGCTTCTCTCGGACAGGGTCGTGGCTACACCTTC. Translated: CASSLASLGQGRGYTF. This rearrangement joins TRBV6-2 or TRBV6-3 to TRBJ1-2, with TRBD1 matching over 8 bases. The germline gives CDR1 MNHEY, CDR2 SVGEGT. This CDR3 is built from 16 residues. Trimming at V came to 6 bases and at J to 7 bases, leaving 16 bases not matched to a gene.